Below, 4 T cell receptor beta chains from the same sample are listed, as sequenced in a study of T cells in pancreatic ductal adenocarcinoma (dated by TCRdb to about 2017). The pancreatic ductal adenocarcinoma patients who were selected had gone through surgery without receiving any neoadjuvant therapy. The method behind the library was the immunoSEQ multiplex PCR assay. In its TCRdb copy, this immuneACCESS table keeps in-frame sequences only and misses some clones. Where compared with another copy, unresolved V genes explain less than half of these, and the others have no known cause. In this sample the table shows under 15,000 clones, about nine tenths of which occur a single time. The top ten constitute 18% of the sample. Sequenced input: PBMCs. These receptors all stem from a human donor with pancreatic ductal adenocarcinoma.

The CDR3 protein is CASRHGDMDEQYF. In DNA, the CDR3 is TGTGCCAGCCGACATGGGGATATGGACGAGCAGTACTTC. This chain connects TRBV6-5 to TRBJ2-7; D is unresolved. CDR1 is MNHEY, CDR2 SVGAGI, per germline. Trimming cost V 8 bases and J 5 bases, with 16 bases left between them. This CDR3 is 13 amino acids long.

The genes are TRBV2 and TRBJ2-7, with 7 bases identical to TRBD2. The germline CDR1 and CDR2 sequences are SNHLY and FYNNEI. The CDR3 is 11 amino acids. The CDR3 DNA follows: TGTGCAGGGGAGGGGCGAGACGAGCAGTACTTC. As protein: CAGEGRDEQYF.

CDR3 residues: CASSVGWGQSYGYTF. The CDR3 DNA reads TGTGCCAGCAGTGTCGGCTGGGGACAGAGCTATGGCTACACCTTC. V is TRBV13 and J is TRBJ1-2; 7 nucleotides align to TRBD1. CDR3 length equals 15 residues. V gave up 6 bases and J gave up 4 bases; unmatched junction bases: 11. Per germline, CDR1 PRHDT and CDR2 FYEKMQ (reference sequence).

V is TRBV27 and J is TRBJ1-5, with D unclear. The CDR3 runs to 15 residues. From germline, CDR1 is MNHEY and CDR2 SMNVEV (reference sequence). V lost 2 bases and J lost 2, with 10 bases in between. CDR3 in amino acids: CASSLMWGGNQPQHF. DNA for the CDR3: TGTGCCAGCAGTTTAATGTGGGGTGGCAATCAGCCCCAGCATTTT.